This T cell receptor (beta chain) is drawn from a study of cytomegalovirus exposure and HLA in healthy donors. Study information: One earlier analysis, a look at 200 million or so T cells, found almost 120 million unique TCR beta sequences. Study results and caveats: Per a later analysis, fewer than 20,000 TCR beta sequences showed association with HLA alleles at 0.05 false discovery rate. Using the classifier, cytomegalovirus status was reportedly diagnosed with high specificity and sensitivity.

The primer mix had 60 Vbeta and 13 Jbeta primers. Method: immunoSEQ multiplex PCR; TCRdb's copy keeps in-frame clones and lacks some. The sample consists of 60,000 to 70,000 clones, approximately 71% of them appearing once. This clone has only a few counts. Its cognate antigen is unknown. CDR3 size: 14 residues. From germline, CDR1 is SSHAT and CDR2 FNYEAQ (reference sequence). Trimming at V came to 1 base and at J to 4 bases, leaving 4 bases not matched to a gene. The sample was PBMCs. The chain employs TRBV7-7 and TRBJ2-7; 7 bases align to TRBD2. This TCR came from a man aged 45-60 years in good health and CMV-seropositive. CDR3 nucleotides: TGTGCCAGCAGCTTAGGCGGGGGAGTGTACGAGCAGTACTTC. Amino acids: CASSLGGGVYEQYF.